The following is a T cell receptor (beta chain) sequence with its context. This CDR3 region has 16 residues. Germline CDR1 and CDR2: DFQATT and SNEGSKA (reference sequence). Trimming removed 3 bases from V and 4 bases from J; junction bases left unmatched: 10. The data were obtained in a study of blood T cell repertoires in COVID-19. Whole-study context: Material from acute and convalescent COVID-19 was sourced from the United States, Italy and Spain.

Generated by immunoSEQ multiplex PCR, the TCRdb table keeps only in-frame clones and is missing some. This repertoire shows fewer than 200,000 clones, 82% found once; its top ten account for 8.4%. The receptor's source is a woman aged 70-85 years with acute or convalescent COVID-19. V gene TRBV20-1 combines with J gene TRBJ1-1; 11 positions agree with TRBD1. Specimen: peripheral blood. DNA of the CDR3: TGCAGTGCTAGTAGGCGAACCGGGACAGGGGGCACTGAAGCTTTCTTT. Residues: CSASRRTGTGGTEAFF.